This TCR beta chain was profiled in a study of cytomegalovirus exposure and HLA in healthy donors. Study-wide results and caveats: Indistinguishability led to the exclusion of some V segments, TRBV6-2 and TRBV6-3 included. Accurate predictions that matched the HLA-A and HLA-B alleles of most subjects were reportedly made from TCR beta sequences. Cytomegalovirus association was assigned to about 150 TCR beta chains.

About this clone: Its cognate antigen is unknown.

Trimming left V 3 bases short and J 7 bases short, with 10 bases between. Looked up from germline, CDR1 is LNHDA and CDR2 is SQIVND (reference sequence). The CDR3 extends over 13 amino acids. PCR used 60 Vbeta primers and 13 Jbeta primers. Under the authors' procedure: Later work found 65 million to 85 million unique TCR beta chains, with approximately 12 million shared. The repertoire was sequenced with immunoSEQ multiplex PCR; TCRdb's copy has only in-frame clones and lacks some. For V, J and clone size, that table is used; D and trimming come from the DNA. The sample records about 200,000 clones, approximately 86% being singletons.

The sample comprised PBMCs. The receptor comes from a woman younger than 30 in good health and CMV-seronegative. The J gene is TRBJ1-5, the V gene TRBV19; D may be TRBD1 (5 bases). The CDR3 sequence: CASSMTAGQPQHF. In DNA form, the CDR3 reads TGTGCCAGTAGTATGACAGCAGGCCAGCCCCAGCATTTT.